The 15 T cell receptor beta chains reported below all come from one sample, sequenced in a study of cytomegalovirus exposure and HLA in healthy donors. With 60 Vbeta and 13 Jbeta primers, the PCR was carried out. TCRdb keeps only in-frame clones here, not all; method: immunoSEQ multiplex PCR. The table records about 200,000 clones, roughly 77% of them present only once. The sequencing input was PBMCs. The receptor source for this set is a man aged 35-49 years in good health and CMV-seropositive.

V usage is TRBV6-4 and J usage is TRBJ2-1, with D possibly TRBD2 on 5 matching bases. Germline values: CDR1 MRHNA, CDR2 SNTAGT. Trimming removed 6 bases from V and 4 bases from J, with 16 bases in between. The CDR3 has 15 amino acids. CDR3 sequence reads: CASSRPSGRYNEQFF. The CDR3 DNA reads as TGTGCCAGCAGCCGGCCCAGTGGGAGATACAATGAGCAGTTCTTC.

The chain employs TRBV5-1 and TRBJ2-1, with 7 bases fitting TRBD2. Germline CDR1 reads SGHRS; CDR2 reads YFSETQ. Trimming at V came to 0 bases and at J to 0 bases, leaving 3 bases not matched to a gene. The CDR3 covers 16 residues. Written as DNA, the CDR3 is TGCGCCAGCAGCTTGGATGGCGGGAGCTCCTACAATGAGCAGTTCTTC. Translation gives CASSLDGGSSYNEQFF.

The rearrangement uses TRBV5-1 and TRBJ2-1, with 10 bases that match TRBD1. CDR3 length equals 14 residues. The germline V gene encodes CDR1 SGHRS and CDR2 YFSETQ. V shed 6 bases, J shed 10 bases, and the junction held 10 bases outside the gene matches. The CDR3 here is CASNMGQGIDEQFF. Written as DNA, the CDR3 is TGCGCCAGCAACATGGGACAGGGGATTGACGAGCAGTTCTTC.

This chain uses TRBV4-3 with TRBJ2-3; 10 bases fit TRBD2. Germline V gene sequence: CDR1 LGHNA, CDR2 YSLEER. Unmatched junction bases numbered 11, after V lost 3 bases and J lost 2 bases. This CDR3 is built from 18 residues. The CDR3 is CASSQWSSGRTSTDTQYF. The CDR3, as DNA: TGCGCCAGCAGCCAGTGGAGTAGCGGGAGGACCTCCACAGATACGCAGTATTTT.

The rearrangement joins TRBV27 to TRBJ2-7; the match to TRBD2 covers 13 bases. This CDR3 is 15 amino acids long. V was pared by 5 bases and J by 6 bases, with 7 bases of the junction left unmatched. The germline V gene has CDR1 MNHEY and CDR2 SMNVEV (reference sequence). For the CDR3, the DNA is TGTGCCAGCAGTCCCGGACTAGCGGGAGTGTCCGAGCAGTACTTC. Translation gives CASSPGLAGVSEQYF.

This clone was observed a handful of times. V gene TRBV27 combines with J gene TRBJ2-7, with no clear D. This CDR3 comprises 14 residues. Trimming pared 3 bases from V and 6 bases from J, leaving 15 bases between. Germline CDR1 and CDR2: MNHEY and SMNVEV (reference sequence). Here the CDR3 reads CASSFGRSSGEQYF. As DNA, the CDR3 is TGTGCCAGCAGTTTCGGCCGGTCATCGGGCGAGCAGTACTTC.

This clone was counted a few times. Other nucleotide sequences from this sample produce the same CDR3. The CDR3 region has the DNA TGTGCCAGCAGCCAGGACAGTCAAGAGACCCAGTACTTC. Protein: CASSQDSQETQYF. This sequence joins TRBV7-3 and TRBJ2-5; D might be TRBD1 (6 bases). CDR1 is SGHTA, CDR2 FQGTGA, per germline. Between the trimmed V and J ends, which lost 5 bases and 2 bases, there was a span of 9 bases. CDR3 length equals 13 residues.

This chain connects TRBV4-2 to TRBJ2-1; 9 bases fit TRBD2. This CDR3 spans 20 amino acids. CDR1 is LGHNA, CDR2 YNFKEQ, per germline. The V segment lost 0 bases and the J segment 3 bases; nucleotides outside the gene matches: 15. The CDR3: CASSQDDAWTGTSIYNEQFF. The CDR3 region has the DNA TGTGCCAGCAGCCAAGACGATGCCTGGACCGGGACTAGCATCTACAATGAGCAGTTCTTC.

The chain combines TRBV6-5 with TRBJ1-6, with a tentative D call TRBD1 (6 bases). In germline, CDR1 is MNHEY, CDR2 SVGAGI. The CDR3 is made up of 14 amino acids. The germline V and J ends were trimmed by 7 bases and 10 bases, with 17 bases remaining between them. The CDR3 spells CASTMRGGRSPLHF. The DNA of the CDR3 is TGTGCCAGCACCATGAGGGGGGGCAGATCACCCCTCCACTTT.

CDR3 in amino acids: CASSPGGGAPGTGELFF. DNA for the CDR3: TGCGCCAGCAGCCCAGGCGGGGGGGCCCCGGGCACCGGGGAGCTGTTTTTT. This rearrangement joins TRBV5-1 to TRBJ2-2, with 9 bases matching TRBD2. Germline V gives CDR1 SGHRS, CDR2 YFSETQ. V trimming: 4 bases; J trimming: 4 bases; junction bases outside the gene matches: 11. CDR3 size: 17 residues.

The V gene is TRBV6-6, the J gene TRBJ1-4, with D possibly matching TRBD1 (6 bases). V gave up 4 bases and J gave up 4 bases, with 13 bases separating them. This CDR3 has 15 residues. Germline CDR1 reads MNHNY; CDR2 reads SVGAGI (reference sequence). CDR3 in amino acids: CASSSNRAGNEKLFF. CDR3 sequence (DNA): TGTGCCAGCAGTTCGAACAGGGCTGGTAATGAAAAACTGTTTTTT.

The chain links TRBV29-1 to TRBJ2-1; TRBD1 agrees at 7 bases. Germline CDR1 and CDR2: SQVTM and ANQGSEA. There are 14 residues in the CDR3. The V gene end was trimmed by 7 bases and the J gene end by 1 base; junction bases not matched to a gene: 7. This CDR3 is CSAPTGFSYNEQFF. CDR3 DNA: TGCAGCGCCCCGACAGGGTTTTCCTACAATGAGCAGTTCTTC.

Regarding this clone: An end of the junction differs from the germline gene, which may be a read error. The chain joins TRBV7-3 to TRBJ2-7, with 8 bases aligning to TRBD1. From germline, CDR1 is SGHTA and CDR2 FQGTGA. This CDR3 is 14 amino acids long. The chain's CDR3 is CASSLTGVSHEQYF. The CDR3 DNA sequence: TGTGCCAGCAGCCTGACAGGGGTCTCCCACGAGCAGTACTTC. The whole variable domain, remainder taken from reference TRBV7-3 and TRBJ2-7, is GAGVSQTPSNKVTEKGKYVELRCDPISGHTALYWYRQSLGQGPEFLIYFQGTGAADDSGLPNDRFFAVRPEGSVSTLKIQRTERGDSAVYLCASSLTGVSHEQYFGPGTRLTVT.

The V call is TRBV7-6, the J call TRBJ1-4; 9 bases map to TRBD1. The CDR3 is made up of 16 amino acids. Germline CDR1 is SGHVS and CDR2 is FNYEAQ. V lost 3 bases and J lost 5; bases outside the gene matches: 7. The CDR3 loop reads CASSLSPGQGNEKLFF. CDR3 bases: TGTGCCAGCAGCTTGTCTCCGGGACAGGGCAATGAAAAACTGTTTTTT.

V usage is TRBV30 and J usage is TRBJ1-5; D might be TRBD1 (5 bases). Germline values: CDR1 GTSNPN, CDR2 SVGIG (reference sequence). The V and J ends lost 0 bases and 5 bases respectively, with 8 bases between them. The CDR3 contains 13 residues. CDR3 sequence (DNA): TGTGCCTGGAGTGTGGGGGGACATCAGCCCCAGCATTTT. Translated, it gives CAWSVGGHQPQHF.